This TCR beta chain appears in the sequencing data of a study of spatial heterogeneity in lung cancer. Study details: A total of approximately 70 untreated early-stage non-small cell lung cancer patients served as donors. Raw reads contained each unique TCR and UMI combination more than ten times on average. Study-level points and caveats: At resection, ubiquitous expanded tumor TCRs appeared in blood more than at follow-up.

Trimming stripped 5 bases from V and 7 bases from J, with 11 bases between. The germline V gene encodes CDR1 SQVTM and CDR2 ANQGSEA. The length of the CDR3 is 11 residues. The time point was: blood at routine non-recurrence follow-up after resection. Whole RNA, isolated from tumor, nontumor lung or frozen PBMC, was sequenced without prior sorting. One entry per CDR3 protein, called by TCRdb with MiXCR from the 5' RACE reads. In the table there are some 43,000 distinct CDR3 sequences, about 10% of which are singletons. This clonotype appeared many times. Antigen specificity is unknown. This TCR was sampled from a female donor with early-stage non-small cell lung cancer. This sample comprised PBMCs, obtained at follow-up. V usage is TRBV29-1 and J usage is TRBJ1-2; D not resolved. The chain's CDR3 is CSVYEKGGYTF. In DNA form, the CDR3 reads TGCAGCGTTTATGAGAAGGGTGGCTACACCTTC. The whole variable domain, filled in from reference TRBV29-1 and TRBJ1-2, reads SAVISQKPSRDICQRGTSLTIQCQVDSQVTMMFWYRQQPGQSLTLIATANQGSEATYESGFVIDKFPISRPNLTFSTLTVSNMSPEDSSIYLCSVYEKGGYTFGSGTRLTVV.